This T cell receptor (beta chain) is drawn from a study of T cell clonality in common variable immunodeficiency (dated by TCRdb to the mid-2010s). Predominantly Caucasian heritage was noted among both the CVID patients and the healthy controls. From each donor, about 4.5 to 9 ml of heparinized peripheral whole blood was collected. Genomic DNA from adults with common variable immune deficiency (CVID) and from healthy adult controls was used to sequence TCRbeta CDR3 repertoires. A total of about 22 healthy adult volunteers (around 12 female and around 10 male; age range 23 to 66 years, mean age about 34) were included in the control group. Diluted blood was density-centrifuged over Hypaque 1077 or Ficoll-Paque to isolate peripheral blood mononuclear cells. Genomic DNA was obtained from unsorted mononuclear cells through either Qiagen column purification or a centrifugation-based method. For sequencing, equivalent amounts of genomic DNA were input from CVID and control samples. For every sample, a 60 bp segment covering the rearranged TCRbeta CDR3 region was amplified and then sequenced. The immunoSEQ assay, a bias-corrected multiplex PCR with high-throughput sequencing, was employed for TCRbeta amplification. On the authors' methods: Every unique nucleotide sequence counted as a clone and was annotated with V, D and J genes, copy number and frequency. Sequences were labeled productive if in frame, and non-productive if out of frame or containing stop codons. Clonality was calculated from Shannon's entropy as previously described. The predicted amino acid sequences of productive clones were used to derive the mean CDR3 Kyte-Doolittle hydropathy. Using the R hclust function, scaled V gene usage was clustered hierarchically with Manhattan distance and complete linkage. Sharing of clones by CDR3 amino acid sequence was evaluated through resampling of 12 repertoires per group over 100 rounds. The repertoires were searched for approximately 70 published EBV-specific TCRbeta sequences and some 230 published CMV-specific TCRbeta sequences. After a couple of CVID samples that produced fewer than 10,000 sequences were dropped from the analysis, some 40 CVID repertoires remained. TCRdb's version of the immuneACCESS table is confined to in-frame rearrangements and falls short of the full clone set. An unresolved V gene accounts for under half of the shortfall where checked; the remainder is of unknown origin. The V and J calls and the clone size are those of that table, but D and trimming were determined from the DNA. The table notes over 35,000 clones here, none of them singletons. Of the sample, roughly a tenth falls within the top ten clones.

What the authors observed across the whole study: TCRbeta clonality was higher in CVID subjects than in healthy controls (t-test p = 0.018), and the increase was most characteristic of about a third of subjects. Correlations between repertoire features and clinical complications were limited by patient heterogeneity within the CVID cohort. Even though DNA input was the same, control samples had an average of about 89,000 unique sequences each, compared with 25,000 to 35,000 in CVID samples. CVID subjects shared fewer TCRbeta clones with each other than healthy controls did (p < 0.0001). It was noted by the authors that sequencing of the repertoires of T cell subpopulations would be needed to clarify the cause of the increased clonality in CVID. Fewer deletions and N-nucleotide insertions were reportedly observed in CVID TCRbeta sequences, and highly modified clones with 13 or more V deletions were reportedly absent from CVID TCRbeta sequences.

Trimming accounts for 4 bases at V and 6 bases at J, while the number of junction bases matched to no gene is 11. In the germline V gene, CDR1 corresponds to MNHNS and CDR2 to SASEGT. The CDR3 sequence holds 16 residues, the cysteine and phenylalanine included. Sequencing covers 39 bases of the CDR3, shown here with the frame starting at base 1. This clone was recorded at least ten times. What antigen it recognizes has not been identified. Sequencing ends 3 residues short of the CDR3 end; the germline J gene provides the rest. Recombination connected TRBV6-1 to TRBJ2-1, and TRBD1 matches 8 of the central bases. The origin of this receptor is a person aged 18 to 75 in good health. The sequencing input was peripheral blood mononuclear cells. The CDR3 sequence is CASSAAGTGEANEQFF. CDR3 DNA (partial): TGTGCCAGCAGTGCCGCCGGGACAGGCGAGGCCAATGAG.